Described below is a single TCR beta chain sequence and its context. The target of this receptor is not known. Nothing much larger sits one base from this clone, and base qualities are not available. The data originate from a study of shared clonotypes between healthy human individuals (dated by TCRdb to about 2020). Concerning the study at large: A couple of women and a few men aged 18 to 49 years were included in the cohort. Leukapheresis yielded between about 0.9 and 9.5 billion PBMCs per donor. Blood TCR repertoires of five healthy adults were deeply sequenced to estimate repertoire size and the extent of clonotype sharing between individuals. To increase sequencing depth and limit assay-specific biases, TCR repertoire library preparation and sequencing were carried out by different laboratories using diverse techniques. Findings and caveats that apply to the study as a whole: Based on pairwise subsampling, the degree of clonotype sharing among donors was expected to be affected by sequencing depth. The small number of donors limited the genetic and exposure-history diversity represented. Sampling was limited to blood, and TCR repertoires in tissue likely differ from TCR repertoires in blood.

Donors were healthy HIV-negative adults with no recently reported acute infections or vaccinations. Only Caucasian adults living in Nashville, Tennessee, USA were represented among the donors. In the unsorted samples, some 100 million PBMCs were counted, and genomic DNA was extracted using the QIAamp DNA Blood Mini kit. After blood collection by leukapheresis, PBMCs were isolated using Ficoll-Histopaque density gradient centrifugation and then cryopreserved in the vapor phase of liquid nitrogen. CDR1 and CDR2 are drawn from the germline V gene: MDHEN, SYDVKM. The CDR3 contains 15 residues, cysteine and phenylalanine counted. The CDR3 DNA has 45 bases and is translated from base 1. Cut back by 7 bases and 4 bases, the V and J ends lie 17 bases apart. Using the deep immunoSEQ assay, TCR CDR3 regions were amplified from genomic DNA by multiplex PCR. Extracted genomic DNA from each cell subset was distributed evenly across all wells of several immunoSEQ 96-well plates, and each plate was treated as a replicate. For unsorted PBMC, approximately 300 ng of genomic DNA, equivalent to around 30,000 T cell genomes, went into each replicate PCR. Genomic DNA from unsorted PBMC was sequenced over ten immunoSEQ deep assay plates. Purified libraries were quantified with a Qubit 3.0 fluorometer, sized on a Bioanalyzer 2100, and re-quantified with the KAPA Library Quantification kit. Every immunoSEQ 96-well plate was sequenced on a separate single-read 150-cycle Illumina NextSeq 550 flow cell. As for how the authors treated the data: Because the immunoSEQ output included only junctional sequences and no quality scores, the filtering could not be the same as the filtering used for full-length reads. Sequences were annotated with PyIR, a Python wrapper for IgBLAST v1.9, using IMGT germline references to assign V/J genes and CDR3. Any read was removed if the V/J assignment was weak (E-value above 1e-6), the CDR3 was missing, or the read contained stop codons, out-of-frame junctions, or ambiguous translated residues. V3J clonotypes were defined as sequences sharing the same inferred V gene, J gene, and CDR3 amino acid sequence. Percentage overlap between repertoires was computed as shared unique clonotypes divided by the size of the smaller repertoire. Repertoire richness was assessed with RTK rarefaction, the Chao1 estimator, and Recon v2.1 estimates of unobserved clonotypes. Here the immuneACCESS table is served through TCRdb, limited to in-frame sequences with V and J called. Missing clones are a known gap in these copies; in checked studies unresolved V genes cover under half, and the rest lacks a known reason. V, J and clone size are those of that table, while D and trimming were read from the DNA. For this sample there are 470,000 or so clones; more than 65% appear just once. In total, the top ten clones hold approximately 12% of the sample.

The chain is made from TRBV28 and TRBJ1-3; a tentative D call is TRBD1 (6 bases match). The clonotype comes from a middle-aged woman in good health. Some clones in this sample may be carry-over from other donors' samples. What was sequenced was PBMCs. The nucleotide sequence is given as TGTGCCAGCACCCTTGGGGGGGCAGACGGAAACACCATATATTTT. Translated, this gives CASTLGGADGNTIYF.